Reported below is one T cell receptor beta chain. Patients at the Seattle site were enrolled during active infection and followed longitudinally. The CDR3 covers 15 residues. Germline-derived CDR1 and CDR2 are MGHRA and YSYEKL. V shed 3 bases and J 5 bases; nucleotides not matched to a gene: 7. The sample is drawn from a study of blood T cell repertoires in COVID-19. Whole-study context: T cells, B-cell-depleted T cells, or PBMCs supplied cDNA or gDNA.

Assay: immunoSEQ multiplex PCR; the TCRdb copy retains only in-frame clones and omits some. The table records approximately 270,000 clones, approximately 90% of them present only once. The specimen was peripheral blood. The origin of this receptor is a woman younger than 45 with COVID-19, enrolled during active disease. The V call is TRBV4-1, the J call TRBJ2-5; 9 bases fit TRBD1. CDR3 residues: CASSQDRGMRETQYF. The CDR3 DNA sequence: TGCGCCAGCAGCCAGGACAGGGGAATGAGGGAGACCCAGTACTTC.